This is a list of T cell receptor beta chains from one sample in a study of beta chain features in type 1 diabetes. The assay was immunoSEQ multiplex PCR, and TCRdb's table has in-frame clones only and misses some. The table has 680,000 or so clones, about 16% seen once; the top ten hold 0.093%. Sequencing input: naive CD4+ T cells from blood. These receptors came from a young man in good health. Both conserved end residues are part of each CDR3. Fields, in order: J gene, clone size, D gene, V gene, CDR3 protein, CDR3 DNA. The D gene is left open where the match is weak. Size values are once, few and many counts, or a class for expanded clones, and some rows have none.

j_call: TRBJ1-1
clone_size: -
d_call: -
v_call: TRBV27
cdr3_aa: CASSLSEAFF
cdr3_nt: TGTGCCAGCAGTCTCAGTGAAGCTTTCTTT

j_call: TRBJ1-5
clone_size: few
d_call: -
v_call: TRBV7-2
cdr3_aa: CASSLNFGRGSNQPQHF
cdr3_nt: TGTGCCAGCAGCTTAAATTTTGGCAGGGGCAGCAATCAGCCCCAGCATTTT

j_call: TRBJ2-7
clone_size: few
d_call: TRBD2
v_call: TRBV7-2
cdr3_aa: CASSLSGTGGSFYEQYF
cdr3_nt: TGTGCCAGCAGCTTAAGTGGAACGGGGGGATCGTTCTACGAGCAGTACTTC

j_call: TRBJ1-5
clone_size: few
d_call: TRBD1
v_call: TRBV27
cdr3_aa: CASSSQGAGNQPQHF
cdr3_nt: TGTGCCAGCAGTTCACAGGGGGCTGGCAATCAGCCCCAGCATTTT

j_call: TRBJ1-1
clone_size: -
d_call: -
v_call: TRBV7-3
cdr3_aa: CASSIQGRGTEAFF
cdr3_nt: TGTGCCAGCAGCATACAGGGCAGGGGCACTGAAGCTTTCTTT

j_call: TRBJ2-7
clone_size: few
d_call: TRBD1
v_call: TRBV19
cdr3_aa: CASSITVDRGRGYEQYF
cdr3_nt: TGTGCCAGTAGTATCACGGTGGACAGGGGACGGGGATACGAGCAGTACTTC

j_call: TRBJ1-3
clone_size: -
d_call: -
v_call: TRBV13
cdr3_aa: CASSSTGWGSSGNTIYF
cdr3_nt: TGTGCCAGCAGCTCCACGGGATGGGGCAGCTCTGGAAACACCATATATTTT

j_call: TRBJ2-6
clone_size: -
d_call: TRBD1
v_call: TRBV29-1
cdr3_aa: CSVPGQVSAGANVLTF
cdr3_nt: TGCAGCGTTCCGGGACAGGTATCAGCTGGGGCCAACGTCCTGACTTTC

j_call: TRBJ2-1
clone_size: -
d_call: -
v_call: TRBV5-4
cdr3_aa: CASSLISYNEQFF
cdr3_nt: TGTGCCAGCAGCTTGATCAGTTACAATGAGCAGTTCTTC

j_call: TRBJ1-2
clone_size: few
d_call: -
v_call: TRBV29-1
cdr3_aa: CSVVRGNLYGYTF
cdr3_nt: TGCAGCGTTGTCCGGGGAAACCTCTATGGCTACACCTTC

j_call: TRBJ2-1
clone_size: -
d_call: -
v_call: TRBV5-4
cdr3_aa: CASSLSGAGNEQFF
cdr3_nt: TGTGCCAGCAGCTTGTCGGGAGCTGGCAATGAGCAGTTCTTC

j_call: TRBJ1-5
clone_size: -
d_call: TRBD1
v_call: TRBV15
cdr3_aa: CATSLPGQGYQPQHF
cdr3_nt: TGTGCCACCAGCTTACCGGGACAGGGGTATCAGCCCCAGCATTTT

j_call: TRBJ2-7
clone_size: few
d_call: -
v_call: TRBV7-2
cdr3_aa: CASSHVHSYEQYF
cdr3_nt: TGTGCCAGCAGCCACGTACACTCCTACGAGCAGTACTTC

j_call: TRBJ2-7
clone_size: -
d_call: -
v_call: TRBV28
cdr3_aa: CASRVGTHLYEQYF
cdr3_nt: TGTGCCAGCAGGGTAGGGACCCACCTCTACGAGCAGTACTTC

j_call: TRBJ2-4
clone_size: -
d_call: -
v_call: TRBV7-9
cdr3_aa: CASSFSGWGKAKNIQYF
cdr3_nt: TGTGCCAGCAGCTTTTCTGGTTGGGGGAAGGCCAAAAACATTCAGTACTTC

j_call: TRBJ1-3
clone_size: -
d_call: TRBD1
v_call: TRBV25-1
cdr3_aa: CASRGDRPSGNTIYF
cdr3_nt: TGTGCCAGCAGGGGGGACAGGCCAAGTGGAAACACCATATATTTT

j_call: TRBJ2-1
clone_size: -
d_call: TRBD2
v_call: TRBV7-2
cdr3_aa: CASSRSGTSGTEQFF
cdr3_nt: TGTGCCAGCAGCCGATCCGGGACTAGCGGGACTGAGCAGTTCTTC

j_call: TRBJ2-7
clone_size: few
d_call: -
v_call: TRBV30
cdr3_aa: CAWRPRTEDEQYF
cdr3_nt: TGTGCCTGGAGACCGAGGACAGAGGACGAGCAGTACTTC